This T cell receptor beta chain was profiled in a study of graft-versus-host responses after intestinal transplantation. The count of this clone is one. Its matching antigen is unknown. CDR3 length: 14 amino acids. Trimming left V 0 bases short and J 2 bases short, with 6 bases between. CDR1 MNHEY and CDR2 SVGAGI come from the germline V gene. Repertoires were generated with immunoSEQ multiplex PCR, while TCRdb's copy carries only in-frame clones and drops some. Of tens of thousands of clones listed, approximately 89% are singletons. This chain uses TRBV6-5 with TRBJ2-3; D gene uncertain. This specimen was unstimulated CD8+ T cells sorted from spleen or lymph node cells, taken before transplant. The sequence came from a human donor who was the organ donor for an intestinal transplant. The CDR3 coding sequence is TGTGCCAGCAGTTACTCGACAACCACAGATACGCAGTATTTT. Protein product: CASSYSTTTDTQYF.